Sequencing of this TCR beta chain was carried out in a study of spatial heterogeneity in lung cancer. One entry per CDR3 protein results from TCRdb running MiXCR on the 5' RACE reads. Of about 17,000 distinct CDR3 sequences in the sample, 20% to 25% are singletons; the top ten hold under 20%. J gave up 5 bases and V 2 bases, and 10 bases lay outside the gene matches. The CDR3 is made up of 17 amino acids. The V gene's germline CDR1 is LGHNA and CDR2 YNFKEQ. This clonotype was seen at least ten times. Sample time point: sample taken at primary tumor resection. Whole RNA from tumor, nontumor lung or frozen PBMC was sequenced unsorted.

V and J are TRBV4-2 and TRBJ2-7; TRBD2 matches at 12 bases. This sample comprised PBMCs, obtained at surgery. The clonotype originates from a female donor with early-stage non-small cell lung cancer. CDR3 sequence reads: CASSQWGASGRAHEQYF. In DNA form, the CDR3 reads TGTGCCAGCAGCCAATGGGGGGCTAGCGGGAGGGCCCACGAGCAGTACTTC.